Presented here are 22 T cell receptor beta chains from one specimen sequenced in a study of shared clonotypes between healthy human individuals (dated by TCRdb to about 2020). Library creation used the immunoSEQ multiplex PCR assay. In TCRdb, the immuneACCESS table is reduced to in-frame sequences with V and J assigned. These tables do not hold every clone; where another copy was compared, an unresolved V gene accounts for under half, and the others remain unexplained. Recorded for this sample are about 960,000 clones; around 80% of them occurred a single time. The leading ten clones occupy nearly 1.5% of the sample. The sequenced sample consisted of memory CD4+ T cells sorted from blood. The sample's cell subset or site label is to be understood as: CD45RA-negative fraction. Receptor source: a man in his late teens or twenties in good health.

The chain carries TRBV6-6 and TRBJ1-1, with D possibly TRBD1 on 5 matching bases. This CDR3 is 15 amino acids long. V lost 7 bases, J lost 3 bases, and 18 bases lay in between. Germline loops: CDR1 MNHNY, CDR2 SVGAGI (reference sequence). For the CDR3, the DNA is TGTGCCAGCATTATTATGCAGGGAAGGGACACTGAAGCTTTCTTT. Translation gives CASIIMQGRDTEAFF.

This chain uses TRBV7-2 with TRBJ2-7; 10 bases line up with TRBD2. Germline assignment: CDR1 SGHTA and CDR2 FQGNSA. The CDR3 is 15 residues long. J was trimmed by 0 bases and V by 4 bases; bases with no gene match: 3. The CDR3 is CASSSSGRGSYEQYF. The DNA of the CDR3 is TGTGCCAGCAGCTCGAGCGGGAGGGGCTCCTACGAGCAGTACTTC.

The V and J genes are TRBV19 and TRBJ1-2, with D possibly matching TRBD1 (6 bases). This CDR3 is built from 16 residues. V lost 3 bases to trimming and J lost 1 base, with 15 bases between them. Germline V gene sequence: CDR1 LNHDA, CDR2 SQIVND (reference sequence). The CDR3 spells CASSIGGQTINYGYTF. CDR3 sequence (DNA): TGTGCCAGTAGTATTGGAGGACAGACTATTAACTATGGCTACACCTTC.

This sequence joins TRBV7-2 and TRBJ2-1, with 14 bases identical to TRBD2. Trimming cost V 2 bases and J 9 bases; bases outside gene matches: 3. The CDR3 extends over 15 amino acids. CDR1 is SGHTA, CDR2 FQGNSA, per germline. The CDR3 nucleotides are TGTGCCAGCAGCTTAAGGGGACTAGCGGGAGCTGAGCAGTTCTTC. Amino acid sequence: CASSLRGLAGAEQFF.

The table lists this clone with a count of one. J is TRBJ2-7 and V is TRBV11-2; no clear D. Deletions cut 0 bases from V and 9 bases from J, with 15 bases between. This CDR3 comprises 14 residues. The germline gives CDR1 SGHAT, CDR2 FQNNGV. The CDR3 reads CASSLDSSVPAQYF. DNA for the CDR3: TGTGCCAGCAGCTTAGATTCTTCGGTCCCGGCGCAGTACTTC.

This clone was seen once. The chain uses TRBV7-2 and TRBJ2-3; D is undetermined. Germline V CDR1 and CDR2: SGHTA, FQGNSA. The CDR3 has 14 amino acids. The V and J ends lost 3 bases and 0 bases respectively, with 7 bases between them. The CDR3 region has the DNA TGTGCCAGCAGCTTCAGACGGAGCACAGATACGCAGTATTTT. Protein sequence: CASSFRRSTDTQYF.

This clone was detected once. Other DNA variants within this sample encode the same CDR3. DNA of the CDR3: TGTGCCAGCAGTTACTCGCGACAGGGTAATTCACCCCTCCACTTT. Residues: CASSYSRQGNSPLHF. This chain links TRBV6-6 with TRBJ1-6, with 7 bases that match TRBD1. The CDR3 is 15 amino acids. V was pared by 0 bases and J by 6 bases, with 2 bases of the junction left unmatched. Germline V gene sequence: CDR1 MNHNY, CDR2 SVGAGI (reference sequence).

V is TRBV28 and J is TRBJ2-7; D gene unclear. The CDR3 consists of 13 residues. The germline V and J ends were trimmed by 5 bases and 1 base, with 9 bases remaining between them. Germline CDR1 is MDHEN and CDR2 is SYDVKM. For the CDR3, the DNA is TGTGCCAGCAGTGGCTCACGTTCCTACGAGCAGTACTTC. It codes for CASSGSRSYEQYF.

This sequence joins TRBV2 and TRBJ1-5; weak D call: TRBD1 (5 bases). Looked up from germline, CDR1 is SNHLY and CDR2 is FYNNEI. Trimming pared 6 bases from V and 7 bases from J, leaving 16 bases between. This CDR3 region has 14 residues. CDR3 coding DNA: TGTGCCAGCAGCTTGGACAAAGTGGAACAGCCCCAGCATTTT. Residues: CASSLDKVEQPQHF.

This clone was seen a few times. The chain uses TRBV5-1 and TRBJ2-2; D gene unclear. The CDR3 contains 16 residues. CDR1 is SGHRS, CDR2 YFSETQ, per germline. V was pared by 4 bases and J by 0 bases, with 13 bases between. CDR3: CASSVSGLTNTGELFF. In nucleotides, the CDR3 is TGCGCCAGCAGCGTTTCTGGGCTGACGAACACCGGGGAGCTGTTTTTT.

The chain couples TRBV9 to TRBJ2-7; D could derive from TRBD1 or TRBD2 (5 bases each). The CDR3 runs to 14 residues. Per the germline V gene, CDR1 is SGDLS and CDR2 is YYNGEE. V was trimmed by 4 bases and J by 1 base, leaving 12 bases between them. The CDR3 sequence: CASSPRWGSYEQYF. The CDR3 DNA follows: TGTGCCAGCAGCCCCAGGTGGGGGTCCTACGAGCAGTACTTC.

V usage is TRBV5-5 and J usage is TRBJ1-5; D is unresolved. V dropped 2 bases and J dropped 6 bases, with 9 bases sitting between them. CDR1 is SGHKS, CDR2 YYEKEE, per germline (reference sequence). There are 13 residues in the CDR3. CDR3 protein: CASSFGLGQPQHF. CDR3 nucleotide sequence: TGTGCCAGCAGCTTCGGGTTAGGTCAGCCCCAGCATTTT.

This chain links TRBV18 with TRBJ1-1, with 7 bases matching TRBD1. Losses at the gene ends were 6 bases for V and 6 bases for J; bases not matched to a gene: 10. The CDR3 is 14 amino acids. Per germline, CDR1 KGHSH and CDR2 LQKENI. The CDR3 DNA sequence: TGTGCCAGCTCCCCCCAGGGGGACTTTGCTGAAGCTTTCTTT. Translation gives CASSPQGDFAEAFF.

The chain is built from TRBV5-6 and TRBJ2-3, with a tentative D call TRBD2 (6 bases). Germline V CDR1 and CDR2: SGHDT, YYEEEE. The CDR3 is 13 residues long. V lost 0 bases, J lost 5 bases, and 7 bases lay in between. Here the CDR3 reads CASSLGRGDTQYF. CDR3 bases: TGTGCCAGCAGCTTGGGGAGGGGAGATACGCAGTATTTT.

V and J are TRBV11-2 and TRBJ2-7; tentatively, D is TRBD2 (6 bases). The CDR3 is 11 residues long. Looked up from germline, CDR1 is SGHAT and CDR2 is FQNNGV. Trimming left V 8 bases short and J 4 bases short, with 9 bases between. The CDR3 region has the DNA TGTGCCAGCCAGGGACTGTACGAGCAGTACTTC. Its translation: CASQGLYEQYF.

DNA for the CDR3: TGTGCCAGCAGTCGGCTCTCCCCCGACAGGAAACCATACGAGCAGTACTTC. It translates to CASSRLSPDRKPYEQYF. The chain has TRBV27 and TRBJ2-7; possible D gene TRBD1, 6 bases. There are 17 residues in the CDR3. The V gene lost 5 bases and the J gene lost 4 bases, with 24 bases spanning the gap. Germline CDR1 MNHEY, CDR2 SMNVEV (reference sequence).

The chain recombines TRBV4-3 with TRBJ2-6; D remains ambiguous. V was pared by 0 bases and J by 0 bases, with 6 bases between. CDR3 length: 16 residues. Germline-derived CDR1 and CDR2 are LGHNA and YSLEER. The CDR3 reads CASSQDESSGANVLTF. CDR3 in DNA: TGCGCCAGCAGCCAAGATGAGAGCTCTGGGGCCAACGTCCTGACTTTC.

The chain joins TRBV27 to TRBJ1-6, with D possibly TRBD1 on 6 matching bases. The germline V gene has CDR1 MNHEY and CDR2 SMNVEV (reference sequence). The ends were cut back, 5 bases at V and 7 bases at J, with 18 bases in the middle. The CDR3 consists of 16 residues. The CDR3 spells CASSPITGKGNSPLHF. CDR3 bases: TGTGCCAGCAGTCCTATAACAGGGAAGGGGAATTCACCCCTCCACTTT.

The chain links TRBV2 to TRBJ2-7; 9 bases agree with TRBD2. CDR3 length: 14 amino acids. Germline values: CDR1 SNHLY, CDR2 FYNNEI. V shed 6 bases and J 4 bases; nucleotides not matched to a gene: 7. The CDR3 DNA reads as TGTGCCAGCAGCCTCGGGACTAGCAGTTACGAGCAGTACTTC. Its translation is CASSLGTSSYEQYF.

This clone was found a few times. The V and J genes are TRBV6-5 and TRBJ1-6, with 7 bases fitting TRBD1. CDR3 length equals 14 residues. Trimming cost V 8 bases and J 9 bases; bases outside gene matches: 10. Germline V gene sequence: CDR1 MNHEY, CDR2 SVGAGI. The CDR3 bases are TGTGCCAGCGGAGGGGGCCGGGGGGCTTCACCCCTCCACTTT. Its protein is CASGGGRGASPLHF.

The chain uses TRBV27 and TRBJ1-3; a weak D match, TRBD1 (6 bases). Trimming shortened V by 10 bases and J by 12 bases, and 16 bases separated the two germline ends. CDR1 is MNHEY, CDR2 SMNVEV, per germline (reference sequence). There are 11 residues in the CDR3. CDR3 in DNA: TGTGCCACCCAGGGGCCGGGCGGCATATATTTT. Its protein is CATQGPGGIYF.

This clone was found a few times. The gene calls are TRBV7-9 and TRBJ1-6; TRBD1 might be the D (5 bases). The CDR3 is made up of 13 amino acids. CDR1 is SEHNR, CDR2 FQNEAQ, per germline (reference sequence). V was trimmed by 1 base and J by 7 bases, leaving 5 bases between them. This CDR3 reads CASSLGGNSPLHF. Here the CDR3 DNA reads TGTGCCAGCAGCTTAGGGGGGAATTCACCCCTCCACTTT.